A single sample is the source of the 30 T cell receptor beta chains below, sequenced in a study of Graves' ophthalmopathy and Graves' hyperthyroidism (dated by TCRdb to the late 2010s). This sample was sequenced with an Illumina HiSeq 2000. TCR beta CDR3 regions were amplified from RNA transcripts for repertoire sequencing. A first-round RT-PCR used HTBI primers with the Qiagen OneStep RT-PCR kit, followed by a second-round multiplex PCR, size selection and purification. TCRdb's own reprocessing of the public reads used fastp at Q25 and MiXCR and kept productive beta chains. Each record represents a unique CDR3 protein, reported with the most common genes and DNA among its rows. The table for this sample lists about 640,000 distinct CDR3 sequences; roughly 39% of them were counted only once. The ten largest clonotypes hold 2.5% to 3.5% of the sample. The specimen was peripheral blood. These receptors came from an adult man with Graves' ophthalmopathy.

The J gene is TRBJ2-7, the V gene TRBV12-5, with D unresolved. Per germline, CDR1 LGHNT and CDR2 FRNRAP. The CDR3 contains 12 residues. V lost 3 bases and J lost 3, with 6 bases in between. The CDR3 bases are TGTGCTAGTGGTTTATCCCTCTACGAGCAGTACTTC. Protein product: CASGLSLYEQYF.

This clonotype was recorded many times. The chain recombines TRBV5-1 with TRBJ1-6; no reliable D call. The germline CDR1 and CDR2 sequences are SGHRS and YFSETQ. There are 17 residues in the CDR3. V dropped 1 base and J dropped 0 bases, with 11 bases sitting between them. The CDR3 protein is CASSLLPGGSYNSPLHF. The CDR3 coding sequence is TGCGCCAGCAGCTTGTTGCCGGGAGGCTCCTATAATTCACCCCTCCACTTT.

Turning to this clonotype: A read error may be the cause here, since a much bigger clone is one base away. This chain uses TRBV6-5 with TRBJ1-2; TRBD1 might be the D (6 bases). Trimming shortened V by 4 bases and J by 4 bases, and 16 bases separated the two germline ends. CDR3 length: 15 amino acids. CDR1 and CDR2 (germline): MNHEY, SVGAGI. The CDR3 DNA reads TGTGCCAGCAGTTCCATGGACAGAGAGGTCTATGGCTACACCTTC. Translating it yields CASSSMDREVYGYTF.

This clonotype appeared a few times. It may be a read error: a sequence one base away is much more abundant. The V gene is TRBV4-1, the J gene TRBJ1-1, with D unresolved. The germline V gene has CDR1 MGHRA and CDR2 YSYEKL. The V and J ends lost 2 bases and 5 bases respectively, with 6 bases between them. The CDR3 extends over 12 amino acids. This CDR3 reads CASSQPGTEAFF. The CDR3 DNA follows: TGCGCCAGCAGCCAACCCGGGACTGAAGCTTTCTTT.

This clonotype was observed at least ten times. V and J are TRBV2 and TRBJ2-7; TRBD2 agrees at 7 bases. This CDR3 has 13 amino acids. The V and J ends lost 6 bases and 2 bases, in that order; junction bases with no gene match: 4. CDR1 and CDR2 from the germline V gene are SNHLY and FYNNEI. This chain's CDR3 is CASRAGEAYEQYF. The CDR3 coding sequence is TGTGCCAGCAGGGCGGGAGAGGCCTACGAGCAGTACTTC.

A word on this clonotype: One end of the junction does not line up with germline, which may come from a read error. The chain combines TRBV7-7 with TRBJ2-2; 9 bases line up with TRBD2. The CDR3 is 18 residues long. Germline CDR1 reads SSHAT; CDR2 reads FNYEAQ (reference sequence). The CDR3 DNA follows: TGTGCTAGCAGCTTAGTGCCAGCGGGGGGCGCGATCACCGGGGAGCTGTTTTTT. This sequence encodes CASSLVPAGGAITGELFF.

On this clonotype itself: Relative to the germline gene, one junction end is altered; a read error may explain this. The chain combines TRBV10-3 with TRBJ1-2; D uncertain. Germline V gives CDR1 ENHRY, CDR2 SYGVKD. This CDR3 region has 15 residues. CDR3 nucleotides: TGTGCCAGCAGTTACTCCCCCGCCGGGATTTATGGCTACACCTTC. Translating it yields CASSYSPAGIYGYTF.

This sequence joins TRBV7-6 and TRBJ2-7; D is ambiguous. The germline V and J ends were trimmed by 0 bases and 4 bases, with 7 bases remaining between them. This CDR3 spans 13 amino acids. Per germline, CDR1 SGHVS and CDR2 FNYEAQ. The CDR3 bases are TGTGCCAGCAGCTTAGCTACCATTTACGAGCAGTACTTC. Encoded protein: CASSLATIYEQYF.

This clonotype appeared many times. A read error may produce the germline difference seen at one junction end. The chain uses TRBV4-3 and TRBJ2-5; perhaps D is TRBD1 or TRBD2 (5 bases each). The CDR3 has 17 residues. Per the germline V gene, CDR1 is LGHNA and CDR2 is YSLEER. The CDR3 DNA reads as TGCGCCACCAGCCCAGGGCCTAATGTAGGAGGCGGGGAGACCCAGTACTTC. Amino acids: CATSPGPNVGGGETQYF.

This clonotype was counted many times. CDR3 DNA: TGTGCCAGCAGCCCCCAAACACTTGGTGGCTACACCTTC. Encoded protein: CASSPQTLGGYTF. This sequence joins TRBV14 and TRBJ1-2; D unresolved. Trimming left V 4 bases short and J 7 bases short, with 13 bases between. Germline V gives CDR1 SGHDN, CDR2 FVKESK. The CDR3 covers 13 residues.

Ten or more counts support this clonotype. J is TRBJ1-6 and V is TRBV5-4, with TRBD1 as a possible D gene (5 bases). Trimming stripped 0 bases from V and 10 bases from J, with 14 bases between. The CDR3 spans 15 residues. The germline V gene has CDR1 SGHNT and CDR2 YYREEE (reference sequence). Written as DNA, the CDR3 is TGTGCCAGCAGCTTGGACCCGGACAAGGTGTCACCCCTCCACTTT. It yields the protein CASSLDPDKVSPLHF.

The rearrangement joins TRBV20-1 to TRBJ2-5; TRBD2 aligns across 10 bases. Germline assignment: CDR1 DFQATT and CDR2 SNEGSKA (reference sequence). Trimming cost V 2 bases and J 0 bases; bases outside gene matches: 3. The CDR3 sequence is 15 residues long. CDR3 residues: CSARNSGGHQETQYF. Written as DNA, the CDR3 is TGCAGTGCTAGAAATAGCGGGGGGCACCAAGAGACCCAGTACTTC.

With respect to this clonotype: A much larger clonotype is one base distant, so this may be a read error. This sequence joins TRBV10-3 and TRBJ1-5, with D possibly TRBD1 on 6 matching bases. Trimming removed 5 bases from V and 5 bases from J, with 10 bases in between. CDR1 and CDR2 from the germline V gene are ENHRY and SYGVKD. The CDR3 loop spans 13 amino acids. CDR3 sequence reads: CAISYGGHQPQHF. The CDR3 DNA reads as TGTGCCATCAGTTACGGGGGGCATCAGCCCCAGCATTTT.

The rearrangement joins TRBV9 to TRBJ1-3, with 8 bases fitting TRBD1. In germline, CDR1 is SGDLS, CDR2 YYNGEE. This CDR3 spans 17 amino acids. Trimming removed 2 bases from V and 8 bases from J; junction bases left unmatched: 15. The CDR3 DNA reads TGTGCCAGCAGCGTTACAGGACAGGGAACCTATGGCTACACCATATATTTT. Translation gives CASSVTGQGTYGYTIYF.

The chain has TRBV7-6 and TRBJ1-1; maybe TRBD1 (6 bases). The germline CDR1 and CDR2 sequences are SGHVS and FNYEAQ. V was trimmed by 5 bases and J by 4 bases, leaving 26 bases between them. This CDR3 region has 18 residues. This chain's CDR3 is CASSPRGRDSECGTEAFF. In DNA form, the CDR3 reads TGTGCCAGCAGCCCCAGGGGTAGAGACAGTGAATGTGGCACTGAAGCTTTCTTT.

Only one count was recorded for this clonotype. A much bigger clone sits one base away, suggesting this may be a read error. This CDR3 fails to terminate in the conserved phenylalanine or tryptophan, so it likely reflects a read error. The genes are TRBV6-6 and TRBJ2-7; TRBD2 agrees at 8 bases. The CDR3 runs 15 residues. Germline loops: CDR1 MNHNY, CDR2 SVGAGI (reference sequence). J was trimmed by 1 base and V by 6 bases; bases with no gene match: 8. The CDR3 sequence: CASSTGLARSYEQYL. The CDR3 DNA follows: TGTGCCAGCAGCACAGGACTAGCCCGATCCTACGAGCAGTACCTC.

Only a few counts were recorded for this clonotype. This sequence joins TRBV19 and TRBJ1-5; the match to TRBD1 covers 7 bases. CDR3 size: 15 residues. With V trimmed by 11 bases and J by 3 bases, 13 bases remained unmatched. Germline lookup yields CDR1 LNHDA and CDR2 SQIVND (reference sequence). The CDR3 DNA is TGTGCCTGGAGTCCCCAGGGGGGTTTCAATCAGCCCCAGCATTTT. Residues: CAWSPQGGFNQPQHF. Together with reference TRBV19 and TRBJ1-5, the CDR3 gives the full variable domain: DGGITQSPKYLFRKEGQNVTLSCEQNLNHDAMYWYRQDPGQGLRLIYYSQIVNDFQKGDIAEGYSVSREKKESFPLTVTSAQKNPTAFYLCAWSPQGGFNQPQHFGDGTRLSIL.

This clonotype has ten or more counts. V usage is TRBV29-1 and J usage is TRBJ1-1, with D possibly being TRBD1 (5 bases). CDR1 SQVTM and CDR2 ANQGSEA come from the germline V gene. This CDR3 contains 13 residues. Trimming took off 2 bases at V and 2 bases at J, with 9 bases between the two ends. The CDR3 loop reads CSVERGANTEAFF. The CDR3 region has the DNA TGCAGCGTTGAAAGAGGGGCCAACACTGAAGCTTTCTTT.

At least ten counts were recorded for this clonotype. This rearrangement joins TRBV11-3 to TRBJ2-5; 8 nucleotides align to TRBD1. V lost 8 bases and J lost 3; bases outside the gene matches: 2. This CDR3 has 12 amino acids. Germline CDR1 reads SGHNT; CDR2 reads YENEEA. The CDR3, as DNA: TGTGCCAGCTCAGGGGGCGAAGAGACCCAGTACTTC. Translating it yields CASSGGEETQYF.

This clonotype was picked up many times. The rearrangement joins TRBV12-3 or TRBV12-4 to TRBJ1-6; 10 bases match TRBD1. This CDR3 comprises 15 residues. V lost 6 bases and J lost 8; bases outside the gene matches: 7. For the CDR3, the DNA is TGTGCCAGCAGCCCGGGACAGGGGAGATATTCACCCCTCCACTTT. This encodes CASSPGQGRYSPLHF.

This clonotype was picked up many times. The gene calls are TRBV9 and TRBJ2-5, with D hard to call. Trimming took off 3 bases at V and 1 base at J, with 7 bases between the two ends. The CDR3 has 13 amino acids. The germline CDR1 and CDR2 sequences are SGDLS and YYNGEE. CDR3 DNA: TGTGCCAGCAGCGCGAGCCTCCAAGAGACCCAGTACTTC. As protein: CASSASLQETQYF.

This chain joins TRBV27 and TRBJ1-2; a weak D match, TRBD1 (5 bases). Germline V gene data show CDR1 as MNHEY and CDR2 as SMNVEV (reference sequence). The CDR3 runs 15 residues. V lost 3 bases to trimming and J lost 4 bases, with 15 bases between them. CDR3 DNA: TGTGCCAGCAGTTTGAGTATTACAGGAACCTATGGCTACACCTTC. Its protein is CASSLSITGTYGYTF.

This clonotype has a count of ten or more. The rearrangement joins TRBV6-5 to TRBJ2-5; 7 bases agree with TRBD1. From germline, CDR1 is MNHEY and CDR2 SVGAGI. The CDR3 covers 13 residues. J gave up 7 bases and V 5 bases, and 7 bases lay outside the gene matches. CDR3 in amino acids: CASSGETGRTQYF. CDR3 in DNA: TGTGCCAGCAGTGGTGAGACAGGGAGGACCCAGTACTTC.

The sample holds many counts of this clonotype. The J gene is TRBJ2-6, the V gene TRBV19; the D gene is possibly TRBD2 (6 bases). This CDR3 contains 15 residues. The V gene's germline CDR1 is LNHDA and CDR2 SQIVND (reference sequence). Trimming pared 1 base from V and 2 bases from J, leaving 6 bases between. Written as DNA, the CDR3 is TGTGCCAGTAGTATAGGGAGGGCTGGGGCCAACGTCCTGACTTTC. Translation gives CASSIGRAGANVLTF.

This clonotype was seen repeatedly, ten times or more. This chain joins TRBV4-3 and TRBJ1-2, with D perhaps TRBD1 (5 bases). Germline V lookup: CDR1 LGHNA, CDR2 YSLEER. The CDR3 is 16 residues long. The V gene lost 0 bases and the J gene lost 4 bases, with 15 bases spanning the gap. The CDR3 DNA reads TGCGCCAGCAGCCAAGATCTAGGGACCCAAAGCTATGGCTACACCTTC. Translation: CASSQDLGTQSYGYTF.

This clonotype has a count of ten or more. The chain joins TRBV7-9 to TRBJ1-2; TRBD1 is a possible D gene (5 bases). The germline V and J ends were trimmed by 1 base and 6 bases, with 18 bases remaining between them. The CDR3 loop spans 16 amino acids. Germline CDR1 is SEHNR and CDR2 is FQNEAQ (reference sequence). The chain's CDR3 is CASSLVSPGQGDGYTF. CDR3 sequence (DNA): TGTGCCAGCAGCTTAGTTTCTCCGGGCCAGGGCGATGGCTACACCTTC.

The chain joins TRBV5-4 to TRBJ2-6; D is uncertain. The V gene's germline CDR1 is SGHNT and CDR2 YYREEE (reference sequence). The CDR3 loop spans 17 amino acids. Deletions cut 1 base from V and 2 bases from J, with 13 bases between. The DNA of the CDR3 is TGTGCCAGCAGCTTGCCCCCCGTGTCAGCTGGGGCCAACGTCCTGACTTTC. This gives the protein CASSLPPVSAGANVLTF.

Many counts were recorded for this clonotype. This rearrangement joins TRBV10-3 to TRBJ1-1; D perhaps matches TRBD1 (5 bases). Between the trimmed V and J ends, which lost 0 bases and 1 base, there was a span of 9 bases. The CDR3 sequence is 15 residues long. CDR1 and CDR2 (germline): ENHRY, SYGVKD. The CDR3 loop is CAISESAGSNTEAFF. DNA for the CDR3: TGTGCCATCAGTGAGTCGGCAGGGTCGAACACTGAAGCTTTCTTT.

This clonotype has at least ten counts. The chain employs TRBV20-1 and TRBJ2-5; possibly TRBD2 for D (6 bases). Germline assignment: CDR1 DFQATT and CDR2 SNEGSKA (reference sequence). The CDR3 is 13 amino acids. Between the trimmed V and J ends, which lost 0 bases and 5 bases, there was a span of 10 bases. Written as DNA, the CDR3 is TGCAGTGCTAGAGATAGGCTAGCGGAGACCCAGTACTTC. Amino acids: CSARDRLAETQYF.

The J gene is TRBJ2-2, the V gene TRBV11-2, with 9 nucleotides matching TRBD2. With 4 bases clipped from V and 5 bases from J, the junction kept 5 bases outside the gene matches. The CDR3 length is 15 residues. CDR1 SGHAT and CDR2 FQNNGV come from the germline V gene. CDR3 sequence reads: CASSSRLAETGELFF. The CDR3 DNA sequence: TGTGCCAGCAGCTCCCGACTAGCGGAGACCGGGGAGCTGTTTTTT. Full variable domain (outside the CDR3, taken from reference TRBV11-2 and TRBJ2-2): EAGVAQSPRYKIIEKRQSVAFWCNPISGHATLYWYQQILGQGPKLLIQFQNNGVVDDSQLPKDRFSAERLKGVDSTLKIQPAKLEDSAVYLCASSSRLAETGELFFGEGSRLTVL.